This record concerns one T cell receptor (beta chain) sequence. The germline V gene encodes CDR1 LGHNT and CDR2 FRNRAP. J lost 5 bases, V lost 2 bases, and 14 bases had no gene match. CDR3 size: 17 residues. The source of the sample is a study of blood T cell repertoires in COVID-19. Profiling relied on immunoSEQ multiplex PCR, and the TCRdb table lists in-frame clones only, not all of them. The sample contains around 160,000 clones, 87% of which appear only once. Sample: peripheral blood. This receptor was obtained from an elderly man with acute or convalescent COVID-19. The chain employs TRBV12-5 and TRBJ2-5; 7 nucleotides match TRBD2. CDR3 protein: CASGLPGGIAGGETQYF. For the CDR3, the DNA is TGTGCTAGTGGTTTGCCCGGGGGTATAGCGGGCGGTGAGACCCAGTACTTC.